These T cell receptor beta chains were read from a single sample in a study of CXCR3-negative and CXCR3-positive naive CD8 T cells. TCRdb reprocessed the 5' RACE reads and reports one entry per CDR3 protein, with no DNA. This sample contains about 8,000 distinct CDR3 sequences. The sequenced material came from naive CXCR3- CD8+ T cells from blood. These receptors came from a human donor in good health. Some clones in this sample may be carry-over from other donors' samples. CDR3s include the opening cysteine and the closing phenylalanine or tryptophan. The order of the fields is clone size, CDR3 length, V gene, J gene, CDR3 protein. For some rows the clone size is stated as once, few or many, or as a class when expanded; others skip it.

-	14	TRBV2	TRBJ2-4	CASTPGASKNIQYF
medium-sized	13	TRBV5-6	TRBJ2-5	CASSPVSQETQYF
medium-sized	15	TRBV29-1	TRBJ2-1	CSVPGSGSHEDEQFF
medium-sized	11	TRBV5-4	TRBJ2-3	CASSLVDTQYF
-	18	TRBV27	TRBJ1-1	CASSLMANARWGDTEAFF
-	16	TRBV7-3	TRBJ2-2	CASSSPGLAGGRELFF
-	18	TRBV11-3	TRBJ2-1	CASSLNPPSGRFYNEQFF
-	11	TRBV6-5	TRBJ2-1	CASSHGLEQFF
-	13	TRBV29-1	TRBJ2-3	CSVQTASTDTQYF
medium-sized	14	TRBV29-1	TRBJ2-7	CSVSIGTGDYEQYF
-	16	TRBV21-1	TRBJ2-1	CASSKERGSSYNEQFF
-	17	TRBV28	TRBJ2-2	CASSPLELISNTGELFF
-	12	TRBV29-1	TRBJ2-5	CSVPDSKATQYF
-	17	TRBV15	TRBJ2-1	CATSSGVGEAVGNEQFF
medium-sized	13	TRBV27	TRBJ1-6	CASSSQSNSPLHF
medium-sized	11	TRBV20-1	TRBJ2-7	CSAMFGYEQYF
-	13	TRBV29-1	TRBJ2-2	CSVRQGNSGELFF
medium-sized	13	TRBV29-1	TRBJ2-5	CSVDGLHEETQYF
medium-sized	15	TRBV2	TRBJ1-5	CASSEGIYSNQPQHF
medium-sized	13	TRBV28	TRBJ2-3	CASSPSPTDTQYF
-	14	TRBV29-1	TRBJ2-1	CSGMGGLAHNEQFF
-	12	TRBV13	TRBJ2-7	CASAREHYEQYF
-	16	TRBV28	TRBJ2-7	CASRASVDRDVYEQYF
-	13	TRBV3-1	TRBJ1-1	CASSPGVLTEAFF
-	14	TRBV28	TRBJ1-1	CASTGHLRFTEAFF
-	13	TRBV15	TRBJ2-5	CATSSGLAETQYF
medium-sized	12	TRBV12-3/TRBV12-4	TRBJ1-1	CASSGPRQGAFF
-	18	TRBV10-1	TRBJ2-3	CASSESLSSGKSADTQYF
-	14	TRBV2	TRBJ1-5	CASSGEAGNQPQHF
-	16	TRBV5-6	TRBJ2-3	CASSGRDVADPDTQYF
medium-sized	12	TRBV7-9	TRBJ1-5	CASSASNQPQHF
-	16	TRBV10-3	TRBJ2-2	CAISRNRDTNTGELFF
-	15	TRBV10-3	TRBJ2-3	CAISGAGGFTDTQYF
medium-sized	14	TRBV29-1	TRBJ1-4	CSVEFAGGNEKLFF
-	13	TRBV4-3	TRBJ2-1	CASSWRSYNEQFF
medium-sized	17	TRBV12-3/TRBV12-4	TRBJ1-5	CASSPTGGKGGNQPQHF
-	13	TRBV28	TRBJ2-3	CASSLARTDTQYF
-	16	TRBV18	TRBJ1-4	CASSPLGPGTNEKLFF
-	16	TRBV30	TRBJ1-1	CAWSLHTGQLNTEAFF
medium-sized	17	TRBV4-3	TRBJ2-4	CASSQEYRGLAKNIQYF
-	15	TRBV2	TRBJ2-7	CASSMSGTGPGEQYF
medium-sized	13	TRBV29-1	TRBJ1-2	CSVEQGRGYGYTF
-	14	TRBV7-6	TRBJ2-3	CASSRAGGEDTQYF
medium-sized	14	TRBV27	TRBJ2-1	CASSSPTGGDEQFF
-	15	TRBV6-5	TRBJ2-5	CASSYYWGARETQYF
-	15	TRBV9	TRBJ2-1	CASSVGRGPYNEQFF
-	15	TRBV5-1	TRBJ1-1	CASSFMAGSDTEAFF
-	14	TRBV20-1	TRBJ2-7	CSAAAPYSLFEQYF
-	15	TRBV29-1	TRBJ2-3	CSVEDHEREADTQYF
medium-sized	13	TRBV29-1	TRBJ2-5	CSVDSLNQETQYF
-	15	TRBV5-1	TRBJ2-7	CASSTGTSGSVWQYF
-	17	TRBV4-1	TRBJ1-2	CASSQDRQLQPNYGYTF
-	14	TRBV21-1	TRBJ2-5	CASSKRGDQETQYF
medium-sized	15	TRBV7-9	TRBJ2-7	CASSPYMDRGNEQYF
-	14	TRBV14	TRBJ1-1	CASSQWEAATEAFF
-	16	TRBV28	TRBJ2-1	CASSTIAGGPYNEQFF
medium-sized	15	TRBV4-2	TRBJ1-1	CASSPLEGLNTEAFF